The 22 T cell receptor beta chains given below trace back to one sample, sequenced in a study of T-cell reconstitution after alpha-beta-depleted transplantation in children. Construction of the TCRbeta library involved unique molecular identifiers. Via MiXCR, TCRdb re-called the PCR reads, giving one row per CDR3 protein. This sample has some 290,000 distinct CDR3 sequences, with roughly 25% found just once. The sequences come from PBMCs, mostly from graft donor cells, collected 180 days after TCRalphabeta/CD19-depleted stem cell transplant. The receptors derive from a male patient aged 5 to 17 who had a stem cell transplant for acute lymphoblastic leukemia, so the T cells may come from the graft donor.

The table lists this clonotype with many counts. The chain uses TRBV4-1 and TRBJ2-7; D possibly corresponds to TRBD2 (5 bases). V lost 4 bases and J lost 4, with 20 bases in between. This CDR3 has 16 residues. CDR1 is MGHRA and CDR2 is YSYEKL in the germline V gene. CDR3 residues: CASSPHFLLASYEQYF. The CDR3 DNA reads as TGCGCCAGCAGCCCGCACTTCCTTCTAGCTTCGTACGAGCAGTACTTC.

The chain uses TRBV12-3 or TRBV12-4 and TRBJ1-1; D may be TRBD1 (5 bases). CDR3 length equals 15 residues. Trimming took off 6 bases at V and 6 bases at J, with 20 bases between the two ends. CDR3 sequence: CASSSLSEGPPEAFF. CDR3 coding DNA: TGTGCCAGCAGCTCCCTCTCCGAGGGGCCCCCTGAAGCTTTCTTT.

The sample holds a few counts of this clonotype. The chain is built from TRBV3-1 and TRBJ2-7; D is possibly TRBD2 (5 bases). Germline CDR1 is LGHDT and CDR2 is YNNKEL (reference sequence). The CDR3 contains 14 residues. V shed 5 bases and J shed 2 bases, with 13 bases lying between them. Here the CDR3 DNA reads TGTGCCAGCAGCTTGATGGCTAGCACCTACGAGCAGTACTTC. Encoded protein: CASSLMASTYEQYF.

This clonotype was found a few times. The chain combines TRBV6-1 with TRBJ1-1, with D perhaps matching TRBD1 (6 bases). V was trimmed by 6 bases and J by 8 bases, leaving 19 bases between them. The germline gives CDR1 MNHNS, CDR2 SASEGT. The CDR3 consists of 14 residues. The chain's CDR3 is CASRRTGSTEEAFF. The CDR3 DNA is TGTGCCAGCAGGCGCACAGGGTCGACGGAGGAAGCTTTCTTT.

This clonotype occurred a few times. The V and J genes are TRBV27 and TRBJ1-2; 9 bases match TRBD1. Germline V gene data show CDR1 as MNHEY and CDR2 as SMNVEV (reference sequence). V was pared by 5 bases and J by 7 bases, with 11 bases of the junction left unmatched. The CDR3 is 15 amino acids. The CDR3 is CASSPLGQGRGGYTF. In DNA, the CDR3 is TGTGCCAGCAGTCCTCTCGGACAGGGGCGCGGTGGCTACACCTTC.

In this sample, this clonotype turned up a few times. V is TRBV5-1 and J is TRBJ2-1, with D perhaps matching TRBD2 (6 bases). Trimming removed 3 bases at V and 8 bases at J, with 15 bases between. Germline V gene lookup returns CDR1 SGHRS and CDR2 YFSETQ. The CDR3 is 14 residues long. The CDR3: CASSSPRGIDEQFF. The CDR3 DNA sequence: TGCGCCAGCAGCTCCCCCCGGGGGATAGATGAGCAGTTCTTC.

The V and J genes are TRBV20-1 and TRBJ2-2, with TRBD2 matching 7 bases. Germline trimming cut 7 bases from V and 2 bases from J; bases unmatched to any gene: 10. The CDR3 is made up of 15 amino acids. Looked up from germline, CDR1 is DFQATT and CDR2 is SNEGSKA (reference sequence). CDR3 in amino acids: CSVLGGDHNTGELFF. Written as DNA, the CDR3 is TGCAGTGTATTGGGGGGGGATCATAACACCGGGGAGCTGTTTTTT.

The chain combines TRBV7-2 with TRBJ2-4; TRBD2 is a possible D gene (6 bases). The V and J ends lost 0 bases and 15 bases respectively, with 12 bases between them. Germline CDR1 SGHTA, CDR2 FQGNSA. CDR3 length: 12 residues. CDR3 nucleotide sequence: TGTGCCAGCAGCTTAGCTCCGGGACTGCGGTACTTC. Translating gives CASSLAPGLRYF.

This clonotype was seen a few times. The chain carries TRBV25-1 and TRBJ2-7; 9 bases fit TRBD1. Germline V gene data show CDR1 as MGHDK and CDR2 as SYGVNS. The CDR3 runs to 14 residues. With 5 bases clipped from V and 4 bases from J, the junction kept 6 bases outside the gene matches. CDR3 in DNA: TGTGCCAGCAGTCCGGGACAGGGAAAATACGAGCAGTACTTC. Translated: CASSPGQGKYEQYF.

The rearrangement joins TRBV15 to TRBJ1-2; the D gene is possibly TRBD1 (5 bases). V was clipped by 3 bases and J by 5 bases, with 16 bases between them. The CDR3 totals 15 residues. Germline V gene data show CDR1 as LNHNV and CDR2 as YYDKDF (reference sequence). CDR3 amino acids: CATSSGPGFGYGYTF. The DNA for the CDR3 is TGTGCCACCAGCAGCGGGCCAGGGTTTGGATATGGCTACACCTTC.

In its sample, this clonotype was seen a few times. The J gene is TRBJ2-3, the V gene TRBV9; D perhaps matches TRBD2 (6 bases). V lost 5 bases, J lost 3 bases, and 13 bases lay in between. The CDR3 is 14 residues long. Germline V gene sequence: CDR1 SGDLS, CDR2 YYNGEE. DNA for the CDR3: TGTGCCAGCAGTCCGGCGGGACCGACAGATACGCAGTATTTT. Its translation: CASSPAGPTDTQYF.

There are a few counts of this clonotype. J is TRBJ2-7 and V is TRBV7-3, with 7 bases matching TRBD1. Germline trimming cut 6 bases from V and 4 bases from J; bases unmatched to any gene: 9. Germline lookup yields CDR1 SGHTA and CDR2 FQGTGA. The CDR3 runs 14 residues. The CDR3 nucleotides read TGTGCCAGCAGTCTGACAGGGATAGGTTACGAGCAGTACTTC. Its translation: CASSLTGIGYEQYF.

This clonotype showed up just a few times. The J gene is TRBJ2-1, the V gene TRBV12-3 or TRBV12-4, with D perhaps TRBD2 (5 bases). V was shortened by 3 bases and J by 0 bases, with 12 bases between the two germline ends. This CDR3 comprises 16 residues. The CDR3 coding sequence is TGTGCCAGCAGTTTCTCTAGCCTTAACTCCTACAATGAGCAGTTCTTC. Encoded protein: CASSFSSLNSYNEQFF.

V and J are TRBV7-2 and TRBJ1-2, with a tentative D call TRBD1 (6 bases). Trimming stripped 5 bases from V and 3 bases from J, with 16 bases between. The length of the CDR3 is 15 residues. The germline V gene encodes CDR1 SGHTA and CDR2 FQGNSA. CDR3 protein: CASSRRQEMYYGYTF. In DNA form, the CDR3 reads TGTGCCAGCAGCCGCAGACAGGAGATGTACTATGGCTACACCTTC.

This clonotype came up a few times. V gene TRBV7-9 combines with J gene TRBJ2-7; 7 bases align to TRBD1. J lost 4 bases, V lost 1 base, and 4 bases had no gene match. The germline V gene has CDR1 SEHNR and CDR2 FQNEAQ (reference sequence). The CDR3 runs 14 residues. In nucleotides, the CDR3 is TGTGCCAGCAGCTTAGGGGGACAGCCGTACGAGCAGTACTTC. Its translation is CASSLGGQPYEQYF.

Many counts were recorded for this clonotype. The J gene is TRBJ1-3, the V gene TRBV20-1; unclear D gene. Trimming took off 6 bases at V and 4 bases at J, with 13 bases between the two ends. Germline CDR1 reads DFQATT; CDR2 reads SNEGSKA (reference sequence). The CDR3 is 13 residues long. CDR3 amino acids: CSAYRPGGNTIYF. The CDR3 nucleotides are TGCAGTGCCTACCGACCGGGGGGAAACACCATATATTTT.

The rearrangement joins TRBV5-1 to TRBJ2-3, with 8 bases aligning to TRBD1. The CDR3 is 18 residues long. The ends lost 0 bases at V and 0 bases at J; junction bases unmatched: 9. The germline CDR1 and CDR2 sequences are SGHRS and YFSETQ. As DNA, the CDR3 is TGCGCCAGCAGCTTGGTGGACAGGGTCTGGGGTAGCACAGATACGCAGTATTTT. Translating gives CASSLVDRVWGSTDTQYF.

A few counts support this clonotype. V is TRBV10-3 and J is TRBJ2-3; 8 bases line up with TRBD1. The junction had 9 bases not matched to a gene; V was cut back by 3 bases and J by 1 base. Per the germline V gene, CDR1 is ENHRY and CDR2 is SYGVKD. The CDR3 sequence is 17 residues long. The CDR3 coding sequence is TGTGCCATCAGTGACCTTTTGACAGGGGCGGGCACAGATACGCAGTATTTT. This encodes CAISDLLTGAGTDTQYF.

This clonotype has more than one count but fewer than ten. The chain uses TRBV5-5 and TRBJ2-3; D unresolved. This CDR3 spans 12 amino acids. Trimming left V 3 bases short and J 3 bases short, with 5 bases between. CDR1 is SGHKS, CDR2 YYEKEE, per germline (reference sequence). The CDR3 here is CASSSLTDTQYF. Here the CDR3 DNA reads TGTGCCAGCAGCTCACTAACAGATACGCAGTATTTT.

This clonotype was counted at least ten times. The chain uses TRBV20-1 and TRBJ2-1; unclear D gene. The CDR3 is 13 amino acids. Germline values: CDR1 DFQATT, CDR2 SNEGSKA (reference sequence). V shed 0 bases and J shed 3 bases, with 6 bases lying between them. Written as DNA, the CDR3 is TGCAGTGCTAGAGATACTTTCTACAATGAGCAGTTCTTC. Translated, it gives CSARDTFYNEQFF.

The chain carries TRBV9 and TRBJ2-1, with 10 bases aligning to TRBD2. The CDR3 has 15 residues. The V segment lost 0 bases and the J segment 9 bases; nucleotides outside the gene matches: 6. CDR1 is SGDLS and CDR2 is YYNGEE in the germline V gene. The CDR3 nucleotides read TGTGCCAGCAGCGTAGGGCTAGCGGGAGAAGGTGAGCAGTTCTTC. Amino acid sequence: CASSVGLAGEGEQFF.

This clonotype was observed a handful of times. The chain is built from TRBV9 and TRBJ2-4; 9 bases are shared with TRBD1. Germline V lookup: CDR1 SGDLS, CDR2 YYNGEE. The CDR3 loop spans 13 amino acids. The ends lost 2 bases at V and 7 bases at J; junction bases unmatched: 1. CDR3 protein: CASSVDRGNIQYF. The CDR3 nucleotides are TGTGCCAGCAGCGTCGACAGGGGGAACATTCAGTACTTC.